Listed below are T cell receptor beta chains from one sample, sequenced in a study of T cell responses to AZD1222 COVID-19 vaccine. Only in-frame clones appear in the TCRdb table, and some are missing; sequencing was by immunoSEQ multiplex PCR. The table lists 90,000 to 150,000 clones, roughly 90% of them singletons, with 4.5% in the top ten. Sequences were derived from peripheral blood, sampled on day 0 of AZD1222 vaccination. The receptors were gathered from an adult in good health. Both conserved end residues are part of each CDR3. The order of the fields is D gene, clone size, J gene, V gene, CDR3 DNA, CDR3 protein. D genes are given only for firm matches. Rows may omit the clone size; those that give it use once, few, many or a size class.

D: -; size: -; J: TRBJ2-6; V: TRBV6-5; DNA: TGTGCCAGCAGTACGGGGAACTCTGGGGCCAACGTCCTGACTTTC; CDR3: CASSTGNSGANVLTF
D: -; size: -; J: TRBJ2-7; V: TRBV19; DNA: TGTGCAACCTCCCCGGGGGGCCCCTACGAGCAGTACTTC; CDR3: CATSPGGPYEQYF
D: TRBD1; size: once; J: TRBJ1-2; V: TRBV5-1; DNA: TGCGCCAGCACCCCTCTGGTAGGGGGCAAGGGTGGCTACACCTTC; CDR3: CASTPLVGGKGGYTF
D: TRBD2; size: -; J: TRBJ2-1; V: TRBV5-1; DNA: TGCGCCAGCAGCTTTAGTGGGGGGGGCTCCTACAATGAGCAGTTCTTC; CDR3: CASSFSGGGSYNEQFF
D: TRBD1; size: few; J: TRBJ1-4; V: TRBV6-5; DNA: TGTGCCGGCTCAGGGGGATATAATGAAAAACTGTTTTTT; CDR3: CAGSGGYNEKLFF
D: -; size: -; J: TRBJ2-7; V: TRBV11-3; DNA: TGTGCCAGCAGCCCGGGACTGAGCTACGAGCAGTACTTC; CDR3: CASSPGLSYEQYF
D: -; size: -; J: TRBJ2-4; V: TRBV25-1; DNA: TGTGCCAGCAGTGACTTAAAGGCAACAGGGTTAGCCAAAAACATTCAGTACTTC; CDR3: CASSDLKATGLAKNIQYF
D: -; size: -; J: TRBJ1-4; V: TRBV18; DNA: TGTGCCAGCTCACGGTCGGGGACTAATGAAAAACTGTTTTTT; CDR3: CASSRSGTNEKLFF
D: -; size: -; J: TRBJ2-3; V: TRBV9; DNA: TGTGCCAGCAGCGTAGCTACGGGGGGACACACAGATACGCAGTATTTT; CDR3: CASSVATGGHTDTQYF
D: TRBD1; size: -; J: TRBJ2-7; V: TRBV10-3; DNA: TGTGCCATCAGAGGACAGGGAACTTCCTACGAGCAGTACTTC; CDR3: CAIRGQGTSYEQYF
D: -; size: -; J: TRBJ1-2; V: TRBV4-2; DNA: TGTGCCAGCAGCCAAGATGGAGGTGATGGCTACACCTTC; CDR3: CASSQDGGDGYTF
D: TRBD1; size: -; J: TRBJ2-2; V: TRBV7-9; DNA: TGTGCCAGCAGCGAAGACAGGGGTCGGGTTGGCGGGGAGCTGTTTTTT; CDR3: CASSEDRGRVGGELFF
D: TRBD2; size: -; J: TRBJ2-2; V: TRBV27; DNA: TGTGCCAGCAGTCCCCGGACTAGCGGGGGGCCCCGGGCCCCGACCGGGGAGCTGTTTTTT; CDR3: CASSPRTSGGPRAPTGELFF
D: TRBD2; size: -; J: TRBJ2-3; V: TRBV5-1; DNA: TGCGCCAGCAGCTTGCCTCTGGCGGGGGGACTAGAAGATACGCAGTATTTT; CDR3: CASSLPLAGGLEDTQYF
D: -; size: -; J: TRBJ2-7; V: TRBV24-1; DNA: TGTGCCACCAGTGATATGCCGGGGGAGCAGTACTTC; CDR3: CATSDMPGEQYF
D: -; size: -; J: TRBJ2-1; V: TRBV3-1/TRBV3-2; DNA: TGTGCCAGCAGCCAATTCGGGGGGAGGACAGGAGTATACAATGAGCAGTTCTTC; CDR3: CASSQFGGRTGVYNEQFF
D: -; size: -; J: TRBJ1-1; V: TRBV6-5; DNA: TGTGCCAGCACTCTAGTTATGAACACTGAAGCTTTCTTT; CDR3: CASTLVMNTEAFF
D: -; size: -; J: TRBJ2-7; V: TRBV6-2/TRBV6-3; DNA: TGTGCCAGCAGTTACGAATGGGGGGAAGTCGAGCAGTACTTC; CDR3: CASSYEWGEVEQYF
D: -; size: -; J: TRBJ2-7; V: TRBV28; DNA: TGTGCCAGCAGTTTTAAGAACGAGCAGTACTTC; CDR3: CASSFKNEQYF
D: TRBD2; size: few; J: TRBJ2-2; V: TRBV6-4; DNA: TGTGCCAGCAGTGAGCGGGGGGGCACCGGGGAGCTGTTTTTT; CDR3: CASSERGGTGELFF
D: -; size: -; J: TRBJ1-5; V: TRBV6-5; DNA: TGTGCCAGCAGCCCCCTCGACAGTACCAATCAGCCCCAGCATTTT; CDR3: CASSPLDSTNQPQHF
D: -; size: -; J: TRBJ2-1; V: TRBV19; DNA: TGTGCCAGTAGTAATGGGCTAGAGCAGTTCTTC; CDR3: CASSNGLEQFF
D: -; size: -; J: TRBJ1-5; V: TRBV20-1; DNA: TGCAGTGCTAGTAAGGGGGGCAATCAGCCCCAGCATTTT; CDR3: CSASKGGNQPQHF
D: -; size: -; J: TRBJ1-3; V: TRBV5-6; DNA: TGTGCCAGCAGCTTCTACGGTTCAAACACCATATATTTT; CDR3: CASSFYGSNTIYF
D: -; size: -; J: TRBJ1-2; V: TRBV7-9; DNA: TGTGCCAGCAGCAGGGCGAGTGGGGGCTACACCTTC; CDR3: CASSRASGGYTF
D: -; size: -; J: TRBJ1-2; V: TRBV7-9; DNA: TGTGCCAGCAGCCCCCATGTGGAGTATGGCTACACCTTC; CDR3: CASSPHVEYGYTF
D: -; size: -; J: TRBJ2-3; V: TRBV6-4; DNA: TGTGCCAGCAGTGACTCGAACAGGGAAGTGGGTACGCAGTATTTT; CDR3: CASSDSNREVGTQYF